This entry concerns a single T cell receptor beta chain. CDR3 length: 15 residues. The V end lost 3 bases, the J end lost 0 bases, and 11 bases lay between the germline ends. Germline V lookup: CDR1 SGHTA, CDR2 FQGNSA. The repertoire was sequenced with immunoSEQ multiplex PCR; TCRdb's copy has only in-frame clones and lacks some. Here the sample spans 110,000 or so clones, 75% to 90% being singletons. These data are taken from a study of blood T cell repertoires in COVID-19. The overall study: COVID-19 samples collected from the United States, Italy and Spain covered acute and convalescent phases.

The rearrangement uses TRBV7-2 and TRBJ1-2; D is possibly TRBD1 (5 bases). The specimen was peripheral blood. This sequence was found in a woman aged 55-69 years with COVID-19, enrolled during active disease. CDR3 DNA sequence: TGTGCCAGCAGCTTTGGACACCAAGCTAACTATGGCTACACCTTC. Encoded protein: CASSFGHQANYGYTF.